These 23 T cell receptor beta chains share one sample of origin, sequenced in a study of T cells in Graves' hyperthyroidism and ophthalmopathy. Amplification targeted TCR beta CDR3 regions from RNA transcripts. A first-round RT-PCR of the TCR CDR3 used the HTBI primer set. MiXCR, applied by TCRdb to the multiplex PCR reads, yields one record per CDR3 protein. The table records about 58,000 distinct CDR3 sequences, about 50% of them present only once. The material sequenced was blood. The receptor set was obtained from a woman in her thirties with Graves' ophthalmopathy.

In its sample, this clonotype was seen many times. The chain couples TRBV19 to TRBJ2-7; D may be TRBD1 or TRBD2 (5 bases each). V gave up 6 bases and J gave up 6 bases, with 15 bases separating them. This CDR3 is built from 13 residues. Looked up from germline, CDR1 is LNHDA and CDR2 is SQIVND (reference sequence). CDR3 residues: CASSGTGRFEQYF. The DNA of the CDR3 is TGTGCCAGTAGCGGGACGGGCCGATTCGAGCAGTACTTC.

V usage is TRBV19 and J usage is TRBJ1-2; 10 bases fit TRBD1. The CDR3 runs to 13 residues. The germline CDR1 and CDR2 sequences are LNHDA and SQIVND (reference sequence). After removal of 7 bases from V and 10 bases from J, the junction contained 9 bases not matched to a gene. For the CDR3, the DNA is TGTGCCAGTACCGACGGGACAGGGGCCCTCTACACCTTC. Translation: CASTDGTGALYTF.

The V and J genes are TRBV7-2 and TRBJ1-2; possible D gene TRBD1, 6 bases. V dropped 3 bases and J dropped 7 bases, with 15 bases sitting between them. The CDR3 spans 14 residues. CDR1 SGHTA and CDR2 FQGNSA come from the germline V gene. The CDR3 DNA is TGTGCCAGCAGCTTCACAGGGATTGGGACTGGCTACACCTTC. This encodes CASSFTGIGTGYTF.

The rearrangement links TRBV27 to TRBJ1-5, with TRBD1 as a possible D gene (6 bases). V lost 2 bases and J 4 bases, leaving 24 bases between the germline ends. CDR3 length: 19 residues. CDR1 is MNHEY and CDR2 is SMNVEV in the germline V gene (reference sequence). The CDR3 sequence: CASSLDGTGGAYGNQPQHF. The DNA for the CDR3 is TGTGCCAGCAGTTTAGACGGCACTGGGGGCGCATATGGGAATCAGCCCCAGCATTTT.

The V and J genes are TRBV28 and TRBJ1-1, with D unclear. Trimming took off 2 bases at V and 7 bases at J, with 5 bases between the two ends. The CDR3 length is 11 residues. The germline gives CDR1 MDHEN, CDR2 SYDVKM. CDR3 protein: CASSLDREAFF. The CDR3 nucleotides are TGTGCCAGCAGTTTAGACCGTGAAGCTTTCTTT.

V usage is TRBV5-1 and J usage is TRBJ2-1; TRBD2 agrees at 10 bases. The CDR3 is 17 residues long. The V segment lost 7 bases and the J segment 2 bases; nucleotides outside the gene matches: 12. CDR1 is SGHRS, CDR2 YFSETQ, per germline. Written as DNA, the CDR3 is TGCGCCAGCGGCCCAGCGGGAGGGCCTAACGCCTACAATGAGCAGTTCTTC. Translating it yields CASGPAGGPNAYNEQFF.

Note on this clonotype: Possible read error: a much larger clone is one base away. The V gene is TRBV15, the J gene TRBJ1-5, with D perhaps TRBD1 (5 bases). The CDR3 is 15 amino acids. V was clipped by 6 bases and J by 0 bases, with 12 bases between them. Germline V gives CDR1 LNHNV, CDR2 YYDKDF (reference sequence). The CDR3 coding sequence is TGTGCCACCAGTTTGGGACTATATAGCAATCAGCCCCAGCATTTT. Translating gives CATSLGLYSNQPQHF. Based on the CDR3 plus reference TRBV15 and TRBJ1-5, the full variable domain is DAMVIQNPRYQVTQFGKPVTLSCSQTLNHNVMYWYQQKSSQAPKLLFHYYDKDFNNEADTPDNFQSRRPNTSFCFLDIRSPGLGDTAMYLCATSLGLYSNQPQHFGDGTRLSIL.

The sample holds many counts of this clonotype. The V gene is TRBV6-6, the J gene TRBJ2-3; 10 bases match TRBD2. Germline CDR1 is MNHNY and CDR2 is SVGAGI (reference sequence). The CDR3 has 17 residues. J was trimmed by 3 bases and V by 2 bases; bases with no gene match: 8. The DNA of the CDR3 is TGTGCCAGCAGTTACCCCAGCGGGAGGGCCGGGACAGATACGCAGTATTTT. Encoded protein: CASSYPSGRAGTDTQYF.

This CDR3 reads CASSLCQAEAFF. The CDR3 DNA reads TGTGCCAGCAGCTTATGTCAGGCAGAAGCTTTCTTT. The V and J genes are TRBV7-6 and TRBJ1-1, with no clear D. Germline lookup yields CDR1 SGHVS and CDR2 FNYEAQ. V dropped 2 bases and J dropped 8 bases, with 9 bases sitting between them. This CDR3 has 12 residues.

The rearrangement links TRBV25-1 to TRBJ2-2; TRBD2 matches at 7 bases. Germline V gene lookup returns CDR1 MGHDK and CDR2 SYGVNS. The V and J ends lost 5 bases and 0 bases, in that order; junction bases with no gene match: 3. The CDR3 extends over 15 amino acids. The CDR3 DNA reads TGTGCCAGCAGTCTCCTAGCGGCGAACACCGGGGAGCTGTTTTTT. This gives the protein CASSLLAANTGELFF. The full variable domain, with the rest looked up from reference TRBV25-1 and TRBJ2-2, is EADIYQTPRYLVIGTGKKITLECSQTMGHDKMYWYQQDPGMELHLIHYSYGVNSTEKGDLSSESTVSRIRTEHFPLTLESARPSHTSQYLCASSLLAANTGELFFGEGSRLTVL.

The CDR3 loop reads CATSTLQGDQPQHF. Written as DNA, the CDR3 is TGTGCCACCAGCACCTTACAGGGAGATCAGCCCCAGCATTTT. V gene TRBV15 combines with J gene TRBJ1-5, with TRBD1 as a possible D gene (6 bases). This CDR3 comprises 14 residues. Germline loops: CDR1 LNHNV, CDR2 YYDKDF (reference sequence). Trimming left V 4 bases short and J 5 bases short, with 12 bases between.

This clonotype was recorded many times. CDR3 sequence reads: CASSTGAAGANVLTF. The CDR3 DNA follows: TGTGCCAGCAGCACCGGGGCCGCTGGGGCCAACGTCCTGACTTTC. The chain uses TRBV6-5 and TRBJ2-6, with D perhaps being TRBD1 or TRBD2 (5 bases each). Germline V lookup: CDR1 MNHEY, CDR2 SVGAGI. The CDR3 covers 15 residues. V gave up 6 bases and J gave up 2 bases, with 11 bases separating them.

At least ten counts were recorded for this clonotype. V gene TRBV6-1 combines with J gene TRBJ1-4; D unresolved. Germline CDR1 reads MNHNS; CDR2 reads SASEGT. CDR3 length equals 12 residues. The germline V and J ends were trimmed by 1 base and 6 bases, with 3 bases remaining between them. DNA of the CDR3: TGTGCCAGCAGTGAAGGGGATGAAAAACTGTTTTTT. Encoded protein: CASSEGDEKLFF.

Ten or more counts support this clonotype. The CDR3 region is CASTDRGRYEQYF. Here the CDR3 DNA reads TGTGCCAGTACCGACCGAGGTAGATACGAGCAGTACTTC. The rearrangement uses TRBV19 and TRBJ2-7, with D uncertain. Germline V CDR1 and CDR2: LNHDA, SQIVND (reference sequence). V was clipped by 7 bases and J by 4 bases, with 14 bases between them. The CDR3 runs 13 residues.

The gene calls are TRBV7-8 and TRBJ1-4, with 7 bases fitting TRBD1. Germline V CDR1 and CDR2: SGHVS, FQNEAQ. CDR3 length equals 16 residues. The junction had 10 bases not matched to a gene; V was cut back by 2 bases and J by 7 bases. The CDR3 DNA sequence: TGTGCCAGCAGCTTACGAGGGACAGACCGAAGTGAAAAACTGTTTTTT. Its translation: CASSLRGTDRSEKLFF.

CDR3 residues: CASNWQGTSNEKLFF. CDR3 bases: TGTGCCAGCAACTGGCAGGGTACATCTAATGAAAAACTGTTTTTT. The rearrangement joins TRBV7-9 to TRBJ1-4, with D possibly TRBD1 on 5 matching bases. Trimming removed 7 bases at V and 3 bases at J, with 15 bases between. Germline V gene lookup returns CDR1 SEHNR and CDR2 FQNEAQ (reference sequence). The CDR3 is 15 amino acids. The entire variable domain, with the rest obtained from reference TRBV7-9 and TRBJ1-4, is as follows: DTGVSQNPRHKITKRGQNVTFRCDPISEHNRLYWYRQTLGQGPEFLTYFQNEAQLEKSRLLSDRFSAERPKGSFSTLEIQRTEQGDSAMYLCASNWQGTSNEKLFFGSGTQLSVL.

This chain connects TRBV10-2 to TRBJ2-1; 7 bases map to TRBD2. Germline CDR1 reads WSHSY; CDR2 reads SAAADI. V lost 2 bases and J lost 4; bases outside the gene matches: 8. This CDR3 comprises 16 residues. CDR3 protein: CASSEASSGPYNEQFF. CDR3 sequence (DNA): TGCGCCAGCAGTGAGGCTTCTAGCGGACCATACAATGAGCAGTTCTTC.

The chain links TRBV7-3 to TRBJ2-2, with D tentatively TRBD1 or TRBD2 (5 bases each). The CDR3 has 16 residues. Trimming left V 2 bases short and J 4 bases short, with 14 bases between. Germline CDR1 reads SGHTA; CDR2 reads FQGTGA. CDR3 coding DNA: TGTGCCAGCAGCTTACAGGGACCACGTATCACCGGGGAGCTGTTTTTT. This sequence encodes CASSLQGPRITGELFF.

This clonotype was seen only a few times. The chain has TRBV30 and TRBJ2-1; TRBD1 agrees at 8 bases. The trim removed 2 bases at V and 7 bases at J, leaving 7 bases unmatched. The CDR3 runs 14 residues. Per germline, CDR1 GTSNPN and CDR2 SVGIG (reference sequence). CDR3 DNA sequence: TGTGCCTGGAGTAGGGCAGGGGGCTTGAATGAGCAGTTCTTC. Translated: CAWSRAGGLNEQFF.

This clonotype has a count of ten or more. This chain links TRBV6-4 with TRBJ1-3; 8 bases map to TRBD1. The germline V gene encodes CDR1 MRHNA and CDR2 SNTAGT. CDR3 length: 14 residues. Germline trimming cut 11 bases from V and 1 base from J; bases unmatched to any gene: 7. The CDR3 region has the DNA TGTGCCTCCCACAGGGGGAGGTCTGGAAACACCATATATTTT. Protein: CASHRGRSGNTIYF.

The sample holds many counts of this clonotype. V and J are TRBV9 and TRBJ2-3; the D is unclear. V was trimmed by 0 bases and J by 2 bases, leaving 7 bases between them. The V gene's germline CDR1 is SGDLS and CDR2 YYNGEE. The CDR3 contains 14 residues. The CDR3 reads CASSVATNTDTQYF. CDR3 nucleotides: TGTGCCAGCAGCGTAGCCACGAACACAGATACGCAGTATTTT.

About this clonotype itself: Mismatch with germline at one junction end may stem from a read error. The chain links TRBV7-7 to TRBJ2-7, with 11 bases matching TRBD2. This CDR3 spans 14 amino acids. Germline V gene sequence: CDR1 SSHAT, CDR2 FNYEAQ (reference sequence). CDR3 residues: CASSQGLADLEQYF. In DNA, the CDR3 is TGTGCTAGCAGCCAGGGACTAGCGGACTTGGAGCAGTACTTC. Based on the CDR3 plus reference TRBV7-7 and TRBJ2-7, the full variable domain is GAGVSQSPRYKVTKRGQDVTLRCDPISSHATLYWYQQALGQGPEFLTYFNYEAQPDKSGLPSDRFSAERPEGSISTLTIQRTEQRDSAMYRCASSQGLADLEQYFGPGTRLTVT.

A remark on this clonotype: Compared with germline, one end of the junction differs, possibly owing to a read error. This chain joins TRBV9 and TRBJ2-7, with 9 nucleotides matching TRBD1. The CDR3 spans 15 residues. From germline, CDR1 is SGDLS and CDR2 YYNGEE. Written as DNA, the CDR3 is TGTGCCAGCAGCCCCTGGACAGGGGTTTCCTACGAGCGGTACTTC. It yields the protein CASSPWTGVSYERYF.